Each of the 9 T cell receptor beta chains below was sequenced from the same sample in a study of cytomegalovirus exposure and HLA in healthy donors (dated 2017 in TCRdb). Library preparation used the immunoSEQ multiplex PCR assay. A mixture of 60 forward primers for TCR Vbeta segments and 13 reverse primers for TCR Jbeta segments was used in the multiplex PCR. TCRdb's version of the immuneACCESS table is confined to in-frame rearrangements and falls short of the full clone set. An unresolved V gene accounts for under half of the shortfall where checked; the remainder is of unknown origin. Counted in this sample were 150,000 to 200,000 clones; around 77% of them appeared once. Around 2.4% of the sample rests with the top ten. The specimen was PBMCs. The receptor set was obtained from a man between 60 and 75 years old in good health and CMV-seronegative.

The J gene is TRBJ2-3, the V gene TRBV14; TRBD2 matches 13 bases. The germline V gene encodes CDR1 SGHDN and CDR2 FVKESK. The CDR3 covers 17 residues. The J segment lost 4 bases and the V segment lost 0 bases, leaving 4 bases of the junction unmatched. CDR3 DNA: TGTGCCAGCAGCCAAGACCGGGGACTAGCGGGATCAGATACGCAGTATTTT. It codes for CASSQDRGLAGSDTQYF.

This clone was observed a single time. This rearrangement joins TRBV11-2 to TRBJ1-5, with TRBD1 identical over 8 bases. After removal of 1 base from V and 4 bases from J, the junction contained 0 bases not matched to a gene. The germline CDR1 and CDR2 sequences are SGHAT and FQNNGV. This CDR3 region has 14 residues. CDR3 sequence: CASSLGTGNQPQHF. In DNA, the CDR3 is TGTGCCAGCAGCTTAGGGACAGGGAATCAGCCCCAGCATTTT.

V usage is TRBV2 and J usage is TRBJ1-2; D not resolved. Germline CDR1 SNHLY, CDR2 FYNNEI. This CDR3 region has 13 residues. Trimming cost V 3 bases and J 8 bases, with 13 bases left between them. The CDR3 sequence: CASSEGTRGGYTF. CDR3 in DNA: TGTGCCAGCAGTGAGGGAACCCGCGGGGGCTACACCTTC.

The V gene is TRBV30, the J gene TRBJ2-1, with D perhaps TRBD2 (6 bases). V was trimmed by 2 bases and J by 5 bases, leaving 13 bases between them. CDR1 GTSNPN and CDR2 SVGIG come from the germline V gene (reference sequence). This CDR3 has 14 residues. CDR3 in amino acids: CAWSWGGLHNEQFF. CDR3 in DNA: TGTGCCTGGAGTTGGGGAGGACTACACAATGAGCAGTTCTTC.

The V and J genes are TRBV11-3 and TRBJ2-1; D unclear. Germline CDR1 is SGHNT and CDR2 is YENEEA. With 3 bases removed from V and 9 bases from J, the gap between germline ends came to 12 bases. This CDR3 has 13 amino acids. Here the CDR3 DNA reads TGTGCCAGCAGCTTCGCCTCAGCAGGTGAGCAGTTCTTC. Protein: CASSFASAGEQFF.

The chain links TRBV6-5 to TRBJ2-7; 7 bases are shared with TRBD2. Germline assignment: CDR1 MNHEY and CDR2 SVGAGI. The CDR3 loop spans 13 amino acids. Trimming took 5 bases from V and 12 from J; bases not matched to a gene: 13. The CDR3 DNA sequence: TGTGCCAGCAGTGGGGGGGGGTTAGGAATCATGTACTTC. Amino acid sequence: CASSGGGLGIMYF.

V gene TRBV5-1 combines with J gene TRBJ1-4; TRBD1 matches at 7 bases. Germline V lookup: CDR1 SGHRS, CDR2 YFSETQ. The CDR3 runs 16 residues. The trim removed 5 bases at V and 9 bases at J, leaving 16 bases unmatched. CDR3 sequence: CASSNQPGTATQKLFF. CDR3 nucleotides: TGCGCCAGCAGTAATCAACCCGGGACAGCGACTCAAAAACTGTTTTTT.

This clone was detected only once. This chain uses TRBV9 with TRBJ2-7, with 7 nucleotides matching TRBD1. CDR1 is SGDLS, CDR2 YYNGEE, per germline. The V segment lost 2 bases and the J segment 0 bases; nucleotides outside the gene matches: 11. The CDR3 is 17 residues long. The CDR3 region has the DNA TGTGCCAGCAGCGTGGACCAGACAGGGTATCCCTCCTACGAGCAGTACTTC. Translated, it gives CASSVDQTGYPSYEQYF.

This clone was seen a handful of times. The rearrangement uses TRBV27 and TRBJ1-5; TRBD1 might be the D (6 bases). V lost 4 bases and J lost 3, with 10 bases in between. CDR3 length equals 14 residues. The germline V gene encodes CDR1 MNHEY and CDR2 SMNVEV (reference sequence). CDR3 DNA: TGTGCCAGCAGTTCTAGGGGGTTCAATCAGCCCCAGCATTTT. This translates into CASSSRGFNQPQHF.